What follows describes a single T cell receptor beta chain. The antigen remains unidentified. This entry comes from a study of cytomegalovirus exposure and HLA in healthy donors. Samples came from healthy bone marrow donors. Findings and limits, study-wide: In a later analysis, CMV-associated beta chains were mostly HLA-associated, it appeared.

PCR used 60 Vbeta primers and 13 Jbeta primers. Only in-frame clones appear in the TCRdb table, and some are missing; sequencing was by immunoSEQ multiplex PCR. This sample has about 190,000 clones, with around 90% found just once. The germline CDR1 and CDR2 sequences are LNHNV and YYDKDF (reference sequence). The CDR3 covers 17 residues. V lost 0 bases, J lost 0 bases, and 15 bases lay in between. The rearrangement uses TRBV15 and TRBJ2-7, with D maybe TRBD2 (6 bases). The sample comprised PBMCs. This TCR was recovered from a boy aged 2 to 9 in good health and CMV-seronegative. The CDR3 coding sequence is TGTGCCACCAGCAGAGATCGCCTAGCGCGGAGCTCCTACGAGCAGTACTTC. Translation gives CATSRDRLARSSYEQYF.